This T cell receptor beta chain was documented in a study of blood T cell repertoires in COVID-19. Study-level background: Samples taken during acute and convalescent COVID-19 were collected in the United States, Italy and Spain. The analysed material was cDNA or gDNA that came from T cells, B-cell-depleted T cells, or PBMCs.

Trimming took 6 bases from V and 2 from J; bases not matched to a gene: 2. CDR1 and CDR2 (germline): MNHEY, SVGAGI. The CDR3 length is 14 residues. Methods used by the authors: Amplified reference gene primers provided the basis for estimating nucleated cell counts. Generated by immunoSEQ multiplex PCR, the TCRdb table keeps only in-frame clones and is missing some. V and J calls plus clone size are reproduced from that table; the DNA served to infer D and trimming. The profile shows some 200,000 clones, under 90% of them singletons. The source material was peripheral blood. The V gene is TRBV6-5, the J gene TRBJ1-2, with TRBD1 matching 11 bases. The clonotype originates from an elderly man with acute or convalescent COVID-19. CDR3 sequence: CASRGTGGNYGYTF. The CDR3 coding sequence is TGTGCCAGCAGGGGGACAGGGGGAAACTATGGCTACACCTTC.